The rows below give T cell receptor beta chains drawn from one sample of a study of T-cell reconstitution after alpha-beta-depleted transplantation in children. TCRdb re-called the PCR reads through MiXCR, storing one row per CDR3 protein. The data contain 200,000 to 250,000 distinct CDR3 sequences, approximately 11% of them singletons. The sequenced sample was PBMCs, obtained before TCRalphabeta/CD19-depleted stem cell transplant. These receptors were taken from a child younger than two with acute myeloid leukemia, due to receive a stem cell transplant. Each CDR3 is given with its conserved first and last residue. Each record gives: J gene, V gene, D gene, clone size, CDR3 DNA, CDR3 protein. The D gene is left open where the match is weak. The listing skips clone size in some rows; elsewhere it reads once, few, many or a size class.

J: TRBJ2-7; V: TRBV5-1; D: NA; size: many; DNA: TGCGCCTCCGCGGGACAGACCGCCTACGAGCAGTACTTC; CDR3: CASAGQTAYEQYF
J: TRBJ1-5; V: TRBV6-5; D: NA; size: many; DNA: TGTGCCAGCAGTTCCAAGGAAGGAAATCAGCCCCAGCATTTT; CDR3: CASSSKEGNQPQHF
J: TRBJ2-7; V: TRBV20-1; D: TRBD1; size: many; DNA: TGCAGTGCACTGCCGGGACAGGGACGCGGGATGGGGTCCTACGAGCAGTACTTC; CDR3: CSALPGQGRGMGSYEQYF
J: TRBJ2-7; V: TRBV20-1; D: NA; size: many; DNA: TGCAGTGCTAGAGCAGGGGACACCCCCCTCCAGTACTTC; CDR3: CSARAGDTPLQYF
J: TRBJ1-1; V: TRBV7-8; D: TRBD1; size: many; DNA: TGTGCCAGCAGCTTACCCAGGGGGTCGAGCACTGAAGCTTTCTTT; CDR3: CASSLPRGSSTEAFF
J: TRBJ1-1; V: TRBV18; D: NA; size: few; DNA: TGTGCCAGCTCAACCGGTGCCACTGAAGCTTTCTTT; CDR3: CASSTGATEAFF
J: TRBJ2-3; V: TRBV28; D: TRBD1; size: many; DNA: TGTGCCAGCAGTTTAAGACAGGGTGCTAGCACAGATACGCAGTATTTT; CDR3: CASSLRQGASTDTQYF
J: TRBJ2-2; V: TRBV7-9; D: NA; size: NA; DNA: TGTGCCAGCAGGGTTGGGAGCGGGACCGGGGAGCTGTTTTTT; CDR3: CASRVGSGTGELFF
J: TRBJ2-1; V: TRBV7-3; D: NA; size: many; DNA: TGTGCCAGCAGCTCTCCCGGGACACGATGGTTCTTC; CDR3: CASSSPGTRWFF
J: TRBJ2-7; V: TRBV20-1; D: TRBD2; size: many; DNA: TGCAGTGCTAAGCGGGGGCCCTACGAGCAGTACTTC; CDR3: CSAKRGPYEQYF
J: TRBJ2-7; V: TRBV5-1; D: NA; size: few; DNA: TGCGCCAGCAGCCAACGGGACGAAGGCGGACAGTACTTC; CDR3: CASSQRDEGGQYF
J: TRBJ2-7; V: TRBV11-2; D: TRBD1; size: many; DNA: TGTGCCAGCAGCTTTGGGACAGGGACCTACGAGCAGTACTTC; CDR3: CASSFGTGTYEQYF
J: TRBJ2-6; V: TRBV18; D: NA; size: NA; DNA: TGTGCCAGCTCACCACTTCCACCGAGCTCTGGGGCCAACGTCCTGACTTTC; CDR3: CASSPLPPSSGANVLTF
J: TRBJ2-7; V: TRBV6-1; D: TRBD2; size: many; DNA: TGTGCCAGCAGAGAAGCGGGACCCTACGAGCAGTACTTC; CDR3: CASREAGPYEQYF
J: TRBJ1-1; V: TRBV7-8; D: TRBD1; size: once; DNA: TGTGCCAGCAGCTTCGAGGGGGCGGTGAACACTGAAGCTTTCTTT; CDR3: CASSFEGAVNTEAFF
J: TRBJ2-4; V: TRBV3-1; D: NA; size: many; DNA: TGTGCCAGCAGCCTACGTGGGCCAGGGAACATTCAGTACTTC; CDR3: CASSLRGPGNIQYF
J: TRBJ2-7; V: TRBV19; D: NA; size: few; DNA: TGTGCCAGTAGTAACGCCGCCAGTCTCTCCTACGAGCAGTACTTC; CDR3: CASSNAASLSYEQYF
J: TRBJ2-7; V: TRBV6-2/TRBV6-3; D: NA; size: many; DNA: TGTGCCAGCAGTTACACAGCGGGCCACGAGCAGTACTTC; CDR3: CASSYTAGHEQYF
J: TRBJ2-7; V: TRBV20-1; D: NA; size: many; DNA: TGCAGTGCTAGAGATGACGTAGAGGCCTACGAGCAGTACTTC; CDR3: CSARDDVEAYEQYF
J: TRBJ1-2; V: TRBV28; D: NA; size: many; DNA: TGTGCCAGCAGCCGAGACCCCAGGGGTGGCTACACCTTC; CDR3: CASSRDPRGGYTF
J: TRBJ2-1; V: TRBV29-1; D: NA; size: many; DNA: TGCAGCGTGGGGGAAGGGTCCTACAATGAGCAGTTCTTC; CDR3: CSVGEGSYNEQFF
J: TRBJ2-1; V: TRBV12-3/TRBV12-4; D: TRBD2; size: many; DNA: TGTGCCAGCAGTTTAACTAGCGGGGTCTACAATGAGCAGTTCTTC; CDR3: CASSLTSGVYNEQFF
J: TRBJ1-1; V: TRBV4-1; D: NA; size: many; DNA: TGCGCCAGCAGCCAAGAGGGAACAGGGTGGGCCACTGAAGCTTTCTTT; CDR3: CASSQEGTGWATEAFF
J: TRBJ2-2; V: TRBV5-1; D: TRBD1; size: many; DNA: TGCGCCAGCAGCCCGGGGACAGGGATCTTCACCGGGGAGCTGTTTTTT; CDR3: CASSPGTGIFTGELFF
J: TRBJ2-5; V: TRBV5-4; D: TRBD1; size: many; DNA: TGTGCCAGCAGCGGAACCGGGACAGGGACAGAGACCCAGTACTTC; CDR3: CASSGTGTGTETQYF
J: TRBJ2-1; V: TRBV20-1; D: TRBD1; size: many; DNA: TGCAGTGCTATTGAAGGGGGCAGGGATGAGCAGTTCTTC; CDR3: CSAIEGGRDEQFF
J: TRBJ1-1; V: TRBV10-3; D: NA; size: many; DNA: TGTGCCATCAACCCAGCCCCGGGCACTGAAGCTTTCTTT; CDR3: CAINPAPGTEAFF
J: TRBJ1-2; V: TRBV20-1; D: NA; size: NA; DNA: TGCAGTGCTAGGAAGGGAGCTAACTATGGCTACACCTTC; CDR3: CSARKGANYGYTF
J: TRBJ1-1; V: TRBV20-1; D: TRBD1; size: many; DNA: TGCAGTGCCGCACCACAGGGGGCGGGACAGAACACTGAAGCTTTCTTT; CDR3: CSAAPQGAGQNTEAFF
J: TRBJ1-3; V: TRBV5-1; D: NA; size: many; DNA: TGCGCCAGCAGCCCGACAGCTGATCCTGGAAACACCATATATTTT; CDR3: CASSPTADPGNTIYF
J: TRBJ2-3; V: TRBV12-3/TRBV12-4; D: NA; size: many; DNA: TGTGCCAGCAGTTTCCCCCCGGACTCTGGAGATACGCAGTATTTT; CDR3: CASSFPPDSGDTQYF
J: TRBJ1-2; V: TRBV6-5; D: NA; size: many; DNA: TGTGCCAGCAGTTACGGGCAGGGCGCAAGAGGCTACACCTTC; CDR3: CASSYGQGARGYTF
J: TRBJ2-1; V: TRBV19; D: TRBD1; size: many; DNA: TGTGCCAGTAGTGCCCCGGGACAGGGGTTAAAGGAGCAGTTCTTC; CDR3: CASSAPGQGLKEQFF
J: TRBJ2-5; V: TRBV11-2; D: TRBD2; size: many; DNA: TGTGCCAGCAGCCCCCTGGGAGGGCCCTTTACTAGGAGGGGAGAGACCCAGTACTTC; CDR3: CASSPLGGPFTRRGETQYF
J: TRBJ1-1; V: TRBV18; D: NA; size: many; DNA: TGTGCCAGCTCACCTCGGGGATTTGGTGACACTGAAGCTTTCTTT; CDR3: CASSPRGFGDTEAFF
J: TRBJ2-1; V: TRBV7-9; D: TRBD2; size: many; DNA: TGTGCCAGCAGCTATTCTGGCGGGAGGGGATACAATGAGCAGTTCTTC; CDR3: CASSYSGGRGYNEQFF
J: TRBJ1-1; V: TRBV5-1; D: TRBD1; size: many; DNA: TGCGCCAGCAGCCCGTGGACAGGGGGACAAGTTGGGAACACTGAAGCTTTCTTT; CDR3: CASSPWTGGQVGNTEAFF